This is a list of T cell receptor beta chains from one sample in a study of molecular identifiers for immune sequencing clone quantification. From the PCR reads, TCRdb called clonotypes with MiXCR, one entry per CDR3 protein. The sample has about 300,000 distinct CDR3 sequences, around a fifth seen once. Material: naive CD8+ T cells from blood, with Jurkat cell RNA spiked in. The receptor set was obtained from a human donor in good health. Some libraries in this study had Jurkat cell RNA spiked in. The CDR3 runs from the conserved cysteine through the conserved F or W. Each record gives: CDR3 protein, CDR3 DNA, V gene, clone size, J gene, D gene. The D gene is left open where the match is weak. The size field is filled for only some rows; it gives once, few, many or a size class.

CDR3: CASSFRWGSGTEAFF; DNA: TGTGCCAGCAGTTTCCGTTGGGGAAGTGGCACTGAAGCTTTCTTT; V: TRBV6-2/TRBV6-3; size: many; J: TRBJ1-1; D: -
CDR3: CASTGYYNEQFF; DNA: TGTGCCAGCACAGGGTACTACAATGAGCAGTTCTTC; V: TRBV2; size: few; J: TRBJ2-1; D: -
CDR3: CSATGTSGVNEQFF; DNA: TGCAGTGCAACCGGGACTAGCGGGGTTAATGAGCAGTTCTTC; V: TRBV20-1; size: many; J: TRBJ2-1; D: TRBD2
CDR3: CASSQAQHEQYF; DNA: TGTGCCAGCAGCCAAGCTCAGCACGAGCAGTACTTC; V: TRBV14; size: many; J: TRBJ2-7; D: -
CDR3: CASAGGLSDTQYF; DNA: TGTGCCAGCGCGGGGGGTTTATCAGATACGCAGTATTTT; V: TRBV7-6; size: many; J: TRBJ2-3; D: TRBD2
CDR3: CSARYSGDPYEQYF; DNA: TGCAGTGCTAGGTATAGCGGCGACCCCTACGAGCAGTACTTC; V: TRBV20-1; size: many; J: TRBJ2-7; D: -
CDR3: CASSLLEGKSYEQYF; DNA: TGTGCCAGCAGTTTATTGGAGGGGAAAAGCTACGAGCAGTACTTC; V: TRBV28; size: many; J: TRBJ2-7; D: -
CDR3: CASSQGDFHTDTQYF; DNA: TGCGCCAGCAGCCAAGGAGACTTTCACACAGATACGCAGTATTTT; V: TRBV4-1; size: many; J: TRBJ2-3; D: -
CDR3: CSVLGGEMGEQYF; DNA: TGCAGCGTTTTAGGCGGGGAGATGGGCGAGCAGTACTTC; V: TRBV29-1; size: many; J: TRBJ2-7; D: -
CDR3: CAWNHIGTPGDTIYF; DNA: TGTGCCTGGAATCATATTGGGACGCCGGGCGACACCATATATTTT; V: TRBV30; size: few; J: TRBJ1-3; D: -
CDR3: CASSSRGTTYEQYF; DNA: TGTGCCAGCAGCTCCCGAGGTACGACCTACGAGCAGTACTTC; V: TRBV11-2; size: few; J: TRBJ2-7; D: -
CDR3: CASSQGAGLSTGELFF; DNA: TGTGCCAGCAGCCAAGGAGCAGGCCTGAGCACCGGGGAGCTGTTTTTT; V: TRBV14; size: many; J: TRBJ2-2; D: -
CDR3: CAWERASEAFF; DNA: TGTGCCTGGGAAAGAGCGAGTGAAGCTTTCTTT; V: TRBV30; size: many; J: TRBJ1-1; D: -
CDR3: CSARILAGESYEQYF; DNA: TGCAGTGCTAGAATACTAGCGGGAGAGTCCTACGAGCAGTACTTC; V: TRBV20-1; size: few; J: TRBJ2-7; D: TRBD2
CDR3: CASSQDVRGRAGGLDTQCF; DNA: TGCGCCAGCAGCCAAGATGTTCGGGGTCGGGCAGGGGGCCTGGATACGCAGTGTTTT; V: TRBV4-3; size: -; J: TRBJ2-3; D: TRBD1
CDR3: CASSLSRGNEQYF; DNA: TGCGCCAGCAGCTTGAGCCGGGGGAACGAGCAGTACTTC; V: TRBV5-1; size: many; J: TRBJ2-7; D: -
CDR3: CASSQDLGVPLHF; DNA: TGCGCCAGCAGCCAAGATTTGGGGGTGCCCCTCCACTTT; V: TRBV4-3; size: many; J: TRBJ1-6; D: -
CDR3: CASSPDVLSGQETQYF; DNA: TGTGCCAGCAGCCCTGATGTCCTAAGCGGCCAAGAGACCCAGTACTTC; V: TRBV7-2; size: many; J: TRBJ2-5; D: -
CDR3: CASSLSGRARDEQYF; DNA: TGTGCCAGCAGTTTAAGCGGGAGGGCCCGGGACGAGCAGTACTTC; V: TRBV12-3/TRBV12-4; size: -; J: TRBJ2-7; D: TRBD2
CDR3: CASSQPERETQYF; DNA: TGTGCCAGCAGTCAACCGGAGCGGGAGACCCAGTACTTC; V: TRBV7-9; size: -; J: TRBJ2-5; D: -
CDR3: CASSLGGLGGGTLYF; DNA: TGTGCAAGCAGCTTAGGGGGACTGGGGGGTGGCACCTTGTACTTT; V: TRBV12-3/TRBV12-4; size: -; J: TRBJ2-3; D: -
CDR3: CASSPGQGINIQYF; DNA: TGTGCCAGCAGCCCCGGACAGGGGATAAACATTCAGTACTTC; V: TRBV7-8; size: many; J: TRBJ2-4; D: TRBD1
CDR3: CASSLRGPMDTEAFF; DNA: TGTGCCAGCAGTCTCCGGGGCCCCATGGATACTGAAGCTTTCTTT; V: TRBV28; size: many; J: TRBJ1-1; D: -
CDR3: CASSHPTTGTHYNEQFF; DNA: TGTGCCAGCAGCCACCCGACGACCGGGACACACTACAATGAGCAGTTCTTC; V: TRBV3-1; size: -; J: TRBJ2-1; D: -
CDR3: CASSPDSLTDTQYF; DNA: TGTGCCAGCAGTCCAGACAGCCTCACAGATACGCAGTATTTT; V: TRBV12-3/TRBV12-4; size: many; J: TRBJ2-3; D: -
CDR3: CSATRLAGGFDEQFF; DNA: TGCAGTGCTACCCGACTAGCGGGAGGGTTTGATGAGCAGTTCTTC; V: TRBV20-1; size: many; J: TRBJ2-1; D: TRBD2
CDR3: CASSPVQDWDSPLHF; DNA: TGTGCCAGCAGCCCCGTACAGGATTGGGATTCACCCCTCCACTTT; V: TRBV7-9; size: once; J: TRBJ1-6; D: -
CDR3: CASSGTPGVEATRSSYNEQFF; DNA: TGTGCCAGCAGTGGGACTCCAGGGGTAGAGGCGACAAGAAGCTCCTACAATGAGCAGTTCTTC; V: TRBV2; size: few; J: TRBJ2-1; D: -
CDR3: CASSSEFSNQPQHF; DNA: TGTGCCAGCAGTAGTGAATTTAGCAATCAGCCCCAGCATTTT; V: TRBV7-9; size: -; J: TRBJ1-5; D: -
CDR3: CASSLGSWDGTDTQYF; DNA: TGTGCCAGCAGCTTAGGGTCCTGGGACGGCACAGATACGCAGTATTTT; V: TRBV7-2; size: many; J: TRBJ2-3; D: -
CDR3: CASSEGSFLSTDTQYF; DNA: TGTGCCAGCAGTGAAGGCAGTTTTTTAAGCACAGATACGCAGTATTTT; V: TRBV2; size: many; J: TRBJ2-3; D: -
CDR3: CASSEWLGPDTQYF; DNA: TGTGCCAGCAGTGAGTGGTTGGGACCAGATACGCAGTATTTT; V: TRBV2; size: few; J: TRBJ2-3; D: -
CDR3: CAGSWGQGGQPQHF; DNA: TGTGCCGGCAGTTGGGGACAGGGCGGTCAGCCCCAGCATTTT; V: TRBV6-2/TRBV6-3; size: -; J: TRBJ1-5; D: TRBD1
CDR3: CASSIWGLTEAFF; DNA: TGTGCCAGCAGCATATGGGGGCTCACTGAAGCTTTCTTT; V: TRBV14; size: many; J: TRBJ1-1; D: -
CDR3: CSASQGYSNQPQHF; DNA: TGCAGTGCTAGCCAGGGGTATAGCAATCAGCCCCAGCATTTT; V: TRBV20-1; size: few; J: TRBJ1-5; D: -
CDR3: CASSQAPPTADEQYF; DNA: TGTGCCAGCAGCCAAGCCCCCCCCACAGCCGACGAGCAGTACTTC; V: TRBV3-1; size: -; J: TRBJ2-7; D: -
CDR3: CASRPAGSNQPQHF; DNA: TGTGCCAGCAGACCGGCGGGTAGCAATCAGCCCCAGCATTTT; V: TRBV2; size: -; J: TRBJ1-5; D: -
CDR3: CAWSFLFGNTEELFF; DNA: TGTGCCTGGAGTTTCTTATTTGGGAACACCGAGGAGCTGTTTTTT; V: TRBV30; size: -; J: TRBJ2-2; D: -
CDR3: CSAREKLWEQYF; DNA: TGCAGTGCTAGAGAAAAGTTATGGGAGCAGTACTTC; V: TRBV20-1; size: many; J: TRBJ2-7; D: -
CDR3: CSVDDGYEQYF; DNA: TGCAGCGTTGATGATGGCTACGAGCAGTACTTC; V: TRBV29-1; size: -; J: TRBJ2-7; D: -
CDR3: CASSTTAGPGEKLFF; DNA: TGTGCCAGTAGTACCACGGCAGGGCCGGGTGAAAAACTGTTTTTT; V: TRBV19; size: -; J: TRBJ1-4; D: -
CDR3: CASRRRSSTDTQYF; DNA: TGTGCCAGCAGGAGGAGGTCTAGCACAGATACGCAGTATTTT; V: TRBV28; size: few; J: TRBJ2-3; D: -
CDR3: CASSGPGQQLKSSYEQYF; DNA: TGTGCCAGCAGCGGACCGGGACAGCAACTCAAAAGCTCCTACGAGCAGTACTTC; V: TRBV7-9; size: many; J: TRBJ2-7; D: TRBD1
CDR3: CASSQNVQGGETQYF; DNA: TGCGCCAGCAGCCAAAATGTCCAGGGAGGGGAGACCCAGTACTTC; V: TRBV4-3; size: few; J: TRBJ2-5; D: TRBD2